These 5 T cell receptor beta chains came from one sample sequenced in a study of early T cells in non-severe SARS-CoV-2 infection. Using its own MiXCR run on the 5' RACE reads, TCRdb lists one record per CDR3 protein. This table has around 99,000 distinct CDR3 sequences, around 10% appearing once. Sequenced sample: whole blood. The receptor set was obtained from an adult who was a healthcare worker with PCR-confirmed SARS-CoV-2 infection or an uninfected control (not recorded which).

This clonotype was recorded at least ten times. The chain joins TRBV6-1 to TRBJ1-1, with 8 bases that match TRBD1. CDR3 size: 14 residues. CDR1 is MNHNS and CDR2 is SASEGT in the germline V gene. Trimming took 6 bases from V and 10 from J; bases not matched to a gene: 13. CDR3 sequence reads: CASSQTGVPGAAFF. DNA for the CDR3: TGTGCCAGCAGCCAGACAGGGGTCCCTGGAGCAGCTTTCTTT.

J is TRBJ2-2 and V is TRBV7-8; D perhaps matches TRBD2 (6 bases). This CDR3 contains 15 residues. The V end lost 3 bases, the J end lost 3 bases, and 11 bases lay between the germline ends. Germline V CDR1 and CDR2: SGHVS, FQNEAQ. The CDR3 DNA reads as TGTGCCAGCAGCTTTCGGGGAGGCTACACCGGGGAGCTGTTTTTT. It translates to CASSFRGGYTGELFF.

CDR3 sequence: CASRQSSGRDTQYF. In DNA form, the CDR3 reads TGTGCCAGTAGACAATCTAGCGGGAGAGATACGCAGTATTTT. The chain has TRBV19 and TRBJ2-3, with 10 bases aligning to TRBD2. Germline-derived CDR1 and CDR2 are LNHDA and SQIVND (reference sequence). The CDR3 extends over 14 amino acids. Unmatched junction bases numbered 5, after V lost 6 bases and J lost 5 bases. The full variable domain, its missing parts supplied by reference TRBV19 and TRBJ2-3, is DGGITQSPKYLFRKEGQNVTLSCEQNLNHDAMYWYRQDPGQGLRLIYYSQIVNDFQKGDIAEGYSVSREKKESFPLTVTSAQKNPTAFYLCASRQSSGRDTQYFGPGTRLTVL.

To note about this clonotype: The junction departs from germline at one end; a sequencing error may be responsible. The CDR3 DNA reads as TGTGTCAGCAGCTTAGCGTCCGCCCTTAACACCGGGGAGCTGTTTTTT. This encodes CVSSLASALNTGELFF. The chain joins TRBV7-6 to TRBJ2-2; the D gene is possibly TRBD2 (5 bases). Germline CDR1 and CDR2: SGHVS and FNYEAQ. The CDR3 contains 16 residues.

The chain recombines TRBV5-6 with TRBJ2-7; no clear D. CDR1 and CDR2 (germline): SGHDT, YYEEEE. Trimming stripped 5 bases from V and 0 bases from J, with 12 bases between. This CDR3 region has 14 residues. CDR3 nucleotide sequence: TGTGCCAGCAGGGAGCCTTGGAGCTCCTACGAGCAGTACTTC. It specifies CASREPWSSYEQYF. The full variable domain, in which reference TRBV5-6 and TRBJ2-7 provide the parts outside the CDR3, is DAGVTQSPTHLIKTRGQQVTLRCSPKSGHDTVSWYQQALGQGPQFIFQYYEEEERQRGNFPDRFSGHQFPNYSSELNVNALLLGDSALYLCASREPWSSYEQYFGPGTRLTVT.